What follows are 8 T cell receptor beta chains derived from one specimen sequenced in a study of T cells in localized non-small cell lung cancer (dated by TCRdb to about 2020). The library was made by the immunoSEQ multiplex PCR assay. This is the immuneACCESS table as TCRdb keeps it, with only in-frame sequences that have V and J called. A part of the clones is gone; compared with another copy, unresolved V genes explain less than half, and the rest is unexplained. The sample includes fewer than 95,000 clones, with roughly 93% observed a single time. The leading ten clones occupy about 4% of the sample. Sequenced material: PBMCs, taken before any cancer treatment. The receptors were gathered from a woman between 35 and 70 years old with stage II squamous cell lung carcinoma.

The chain is built from TRBV9 and TRBJ1-3, with TRBD1 as a possible D gene (5 bases). This CDR3 is 14 amino acids long. Deletions cut 1 base from V and 1 base from J, with 6 bases between. The germline gives CDR1 SGDLS, CDR2 YYNGEE. The DNA for the CDR3 is TGTGCCAGCAGCGTACAGGGATCTGGAAACACCATATATTTT. Encoded protein: CASSVQGSGNTIYF.

The chain has TRBV5-1 and TRBJ2-1; D tentatively reads TRBD1 or TRBD2 (5 bases each). V was trimmed by 7 bases and J by 0 bases, leaving 8 bases between them. The CDR3 contains 13 residues. The V gene's germline CDR1 is SGHRS and CDR2 YFSETQ. The CDR3 is CASGTVSYNEQFF. The CDR3 DNA is TGCGCCAGCGGGACGGTCTCCTACAATGAGCAGTTCTTC.

The chain combines TRBV7-8 with TRBJ1-2; TRBD1 aligns across 7 bases. V gave up 2 bases and J gave up 3 bases; unmatched junction bases: 6. Germline V lookup: CDR1 SGHVS, CDR2 FQNEAQ. The CDR3 totals 15 residues. The DNA for the CDR3 is TGTGCCAGCAGCTTAAGAGGACAGGCCTACTATGGCTACACCTTC. Its translation: CASSLRGQAYYGYTF.

The genes are TRBV5-1 and TRBJ1-1; D is unresolved. Trimming pared 0 bases from V and 3 bases from J, leaving 9 bases between. Germline V CDR1 and CDR2: SGHRS, YFSETQ. The CDR3 totals 14 residues. CDR3 nucleotides: TGCGCCAGCAGCTTGGGTGGAAGGGACACTGAAGCTTTCTTT. Protein sequence: CASSLGGRDTEAFF.

V is TRBV5-1 and J is TRBJ2-3; TRBD2 agrees at 8 bases. V was clipped by 4 bases and J by 1 base; unmatched bases: 8. Germline CDR1 is SGHRS and CDR2 is YFSETQ. The CDR3 runs 16 residues. CDR3: CASSISPGLGTDTQYF. In nucleotides, the CDR3 is TGCGCCAGCAGCATCTCCCCGGGACTAGGCACAGATACGCAGTATTTT.

The rearrangement uses TRBV2 and TRBJ1-6; no clear D. V was trimmed by 4 bases and J by 4 bases, leaving 5 bases between them. CDR3 length equals 13 residues. The germline CDR1 and CDR2 sequences are SNHLY and FYNNEI. The CDR3 coding sequence is TGTGCCAGCAGTGTAGTGTATAATTCACCCCTCCACTTT. Translation: CASSVVYNSPLHF.

CDR3 coding DNA: TGTGCCAGCAGTGTCAGGGGAGGCCAGCCCCAGCATTTT. Its protein product is CASSVRGGQPQHF. This rearrangement joins TRBV2 to TRBJ1-5; possibly TRBD1 for D (6 bases). The CDR3 consists of 13 residues. V was trimmed by 4 bases and J by 7 bases, leaving 11 bases between them. Germline V CDR1 and CDR2: SNHLY, FYNNEI.

The V gene is TRBV5-4, the J gene TRBJ2-7; D not resolved. The V end lost 2 bases, the J end lost 3 bases, and 6 bases lay between the germline ends. The CDR3 spans 12 residues. In germline, CDR1 is SGHNT, CDR2 YYREEE (reference sequence). Here the CDR3 DNA reads TGTGCCAGCAGCTTCGACAACTACGAGCAGTACTTC. It specifies CASSFDNYEQYF. Based on the CDR3 plus reference TRBV5-4 and TRBJ2-7, the full variable domain is ETGVTQSPTHLIKTRGQQVTLRCSSQSGHNTVSWYQQALGQGPQFIFQYYREEENGRGNFPPRFSGLQFPNYSSELNVNALELDDSALYLCASSFDNYEQYFGPGTRLTVT.